The T cell receptor (beta chain) described here comes from a study of T-cell memory formation after mild COVID-19. TCRdb recomputed calls from the 5' RACE reads with MiXCR, one row per CDR3 protein. The profile shows 550,000 to 600,000 distinct CDR3 sequences, approximately 15% of them singletons. Germline V gene lookup returns CDR1 SGHRS and CDR2 YFSETQ. The trim removed 3 bases at V and 2 bases at J, leaving 5 bases unmatched. The CDR3 extends over 14 amino acids. Sequencing was done on a sample of PBMCs or a T cell subset sorted from them (not recorded which). The receptor comes from an adult woman who had mild COVID-19 (a few samples of this study predate the infection). Cell type and time point are not known. The gene calls are TRBV5-1 and TRBJ2-7; 7 bases are a match to TRBD1. The CDR3 DNA reads TGCGCCAGCAGCTCCCGGGACAGTCCCTACGAGCAGTACTTC. As protein: CASSSRDSPYEQYF.